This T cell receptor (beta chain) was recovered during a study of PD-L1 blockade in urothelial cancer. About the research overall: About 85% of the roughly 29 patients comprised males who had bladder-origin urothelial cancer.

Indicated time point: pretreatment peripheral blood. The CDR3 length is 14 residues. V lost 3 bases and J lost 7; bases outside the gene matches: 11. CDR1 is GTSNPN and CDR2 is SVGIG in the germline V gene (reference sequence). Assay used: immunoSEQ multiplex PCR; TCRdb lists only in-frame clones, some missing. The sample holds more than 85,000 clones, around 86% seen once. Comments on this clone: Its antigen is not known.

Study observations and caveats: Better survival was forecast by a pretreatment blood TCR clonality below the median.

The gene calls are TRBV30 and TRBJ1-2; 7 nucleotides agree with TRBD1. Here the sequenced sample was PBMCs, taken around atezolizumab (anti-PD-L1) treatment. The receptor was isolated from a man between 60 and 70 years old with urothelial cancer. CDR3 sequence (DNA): TGTGCCTGGAGATACGGGGGACAGTCGACTGGCTACACCTTC. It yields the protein CAWRYGGQSTGYTF. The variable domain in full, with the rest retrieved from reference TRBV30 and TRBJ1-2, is SQTIHQWPATLVQPVGSPLSLECTVEGTSNPNLYWYRQAAGRGLQLLFYSVGIGQISSEVPQNLSASRPQDRQFILSSKKLLLSDSGFYLCAWRYGGQSTGYTFGSGTRLTVV.